The source of this TCR beta chain is a study of cytomegalovirus exposure and HLA in healthy donors. PCR amplification relied on 60 Vbeta primers (plus 13 Jbeta primers). Assay: immunoSEQ multiplex PCR; the TCRdb copy retains only in-frame clones and omits some. The data hold over 100,000 clones, with roughly 60% observed a single time. About this clone: Its specificity is unknown.

The CDR3 loop spans 14 amino acids. Per germline, CDR1 SGDLS and CDR2 YYNGEE. The V segment lost 0 bases and the J segment 5 bases; nucleotides outside the gene matches: 3. Whole-study results and caveats: Sequences of the TCR beta chain were said to predict the HLA-A and HLA-B alleles of most subjects accurately. Earlier analysis yielded a pattern in which most TCR beta V segments were productive about 90% or about 30% of the time. Being indistinguishable, some V segments were excluded, TRBV6-2 and TRBV6-3 among them.

This TCR derives from a middle-aged woman in good health and CMV-seronegative. The chain uses TRBV9 and TRBJ1-1, with 8 nucleotides matching TRBD1. The sample comprised PBMCs. In nucleotides, the CDR3 is TGTGCCAGCAGCGTAGGGCAGGGGGCAACTGAAGCTTTCTTT. Its translation: CASSVGQGATEAFF.